This T cell receptor beta chain was found in a study of control samples from healthy donors and cancer patients. Here immunoSEQ multiplex PCR was the method, and the copy in TCRdb shows in-frame clones only, minus some. Counted here are under 130,000 clones, under 90% occurring once; the ten biggest clones make up roughly an eighth. Germline CDR1 is LGHDT and CDR2 is YNNKEL (reference sequence). There are 16 residues in the CDR3. V shed 2 bases, J shed 5 bases, and the junction held 7 bases outside the gene matches. The sequence derives from a woman in her forties or fifties in good health. Sample: blood. The chain has TRBV3-1 (or the pseudogene TRBV3-2) and TRBJ2-3, with TRBD2 matching 10 bases. CDR3 protein: CASSQSSGRRIDTQYF. The CDR3 DNA reads TGTGCCAGCAGCCAATCTAGCGGGAGAAGAATAGATACGCAGTATTTT.